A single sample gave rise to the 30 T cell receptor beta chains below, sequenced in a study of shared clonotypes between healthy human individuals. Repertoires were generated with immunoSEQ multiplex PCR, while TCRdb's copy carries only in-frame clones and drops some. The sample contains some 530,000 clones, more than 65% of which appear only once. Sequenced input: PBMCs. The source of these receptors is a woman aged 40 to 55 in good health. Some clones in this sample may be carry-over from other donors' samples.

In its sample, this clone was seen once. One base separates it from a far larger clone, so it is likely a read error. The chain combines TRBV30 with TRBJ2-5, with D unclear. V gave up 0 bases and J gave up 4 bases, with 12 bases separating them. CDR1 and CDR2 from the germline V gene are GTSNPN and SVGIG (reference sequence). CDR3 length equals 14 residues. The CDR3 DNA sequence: TGTGCCTGGAGTGTTAGAGCGTGGCGAGAGACCCAGTACTTC. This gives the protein CAWSVRAWRETQYF.

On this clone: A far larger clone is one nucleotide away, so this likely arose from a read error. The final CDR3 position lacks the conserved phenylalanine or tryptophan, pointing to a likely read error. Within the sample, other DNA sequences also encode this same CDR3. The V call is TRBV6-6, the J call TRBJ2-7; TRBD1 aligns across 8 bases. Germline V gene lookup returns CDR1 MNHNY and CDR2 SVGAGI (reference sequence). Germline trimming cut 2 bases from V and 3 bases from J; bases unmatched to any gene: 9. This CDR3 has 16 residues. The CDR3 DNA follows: TGTGCCAGCAGTTACCCCCCGACAGGGGCTAGCTACGAGCAGTACCTC. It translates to CASSYPPTGASYEQYL.

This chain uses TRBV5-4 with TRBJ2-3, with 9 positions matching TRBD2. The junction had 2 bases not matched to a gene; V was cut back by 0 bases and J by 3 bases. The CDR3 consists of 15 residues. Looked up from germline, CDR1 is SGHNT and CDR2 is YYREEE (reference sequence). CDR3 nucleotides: TGTGCCAGCAGCTTGGTTAGCGGGAGAACAGATACGCAGTATTTT. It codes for CASSLVSGRTDTQYF.

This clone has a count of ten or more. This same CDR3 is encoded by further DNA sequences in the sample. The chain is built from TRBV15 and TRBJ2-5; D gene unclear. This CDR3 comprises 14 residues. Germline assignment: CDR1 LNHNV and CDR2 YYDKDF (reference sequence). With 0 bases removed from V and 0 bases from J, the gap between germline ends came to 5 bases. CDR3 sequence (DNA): TGTGCCACCAGCAGAGAATCCAACCAAGAGACCCAGTACTTC. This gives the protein CATSRESNQETQYF. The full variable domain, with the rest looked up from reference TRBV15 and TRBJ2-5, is DAMVIQNPRYQVTQFGKPVTLSCSQTLNHNVMYWYQQKSSQAPKLLFHYYDKDFNNEADTPDNFQSRRPNTSFCFLDIRSPGLGDTAMYLCATSRESNQETQYFGPGTRLLVL.

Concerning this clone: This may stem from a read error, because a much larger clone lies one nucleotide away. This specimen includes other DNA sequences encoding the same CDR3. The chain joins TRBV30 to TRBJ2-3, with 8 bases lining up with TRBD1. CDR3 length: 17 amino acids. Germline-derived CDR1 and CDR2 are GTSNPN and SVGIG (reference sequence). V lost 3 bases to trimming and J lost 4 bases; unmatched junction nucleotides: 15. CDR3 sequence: CAWSLIGTGEEADTQYF. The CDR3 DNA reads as TGTGCCTGGAGCTTAATTGGGACAGGTGAGGAAGCAGATACGCAGTATTTT. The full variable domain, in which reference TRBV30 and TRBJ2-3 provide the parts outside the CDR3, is SQTIHQWPATLVQPVGSPLSLECTVEGTSNPNLYWYRQAAGRGLQLLFYSVGIGQISSEVPQNLSASRPQDRQFILSSKKLLLSDSGFYLCAWSLIGTGEEADTQYFGPGTRLTVL.

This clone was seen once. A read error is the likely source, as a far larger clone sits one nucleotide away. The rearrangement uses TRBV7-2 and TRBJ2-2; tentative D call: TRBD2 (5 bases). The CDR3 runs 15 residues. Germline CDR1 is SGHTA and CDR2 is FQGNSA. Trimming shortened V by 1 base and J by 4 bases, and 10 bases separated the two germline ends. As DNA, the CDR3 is TGTGCCAGCAGCTTAGGCCTCGGGATCACCGGGGAGCTGTTTTTT. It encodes CASSLGLGITGELFF.

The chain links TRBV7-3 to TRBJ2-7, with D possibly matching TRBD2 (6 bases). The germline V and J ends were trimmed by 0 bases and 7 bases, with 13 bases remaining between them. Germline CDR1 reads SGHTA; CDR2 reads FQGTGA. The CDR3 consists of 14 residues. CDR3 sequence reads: CASSLTFGAGEQYF. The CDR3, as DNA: TGTGCCAGCAGCTTAACGTTCGGAGCGGGTGAGCAGTACTTC. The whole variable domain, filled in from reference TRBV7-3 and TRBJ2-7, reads GAGVSQTPSNKVTEKGKYVELRCDPISGHTALYWYRQSLGQGPEFLIYFQGTGAADDSGLPNDRFFAVRPEGSVSTLKIQRTERGDSAVYLCASSLTFGAGEQYFGPGTRLTVT.

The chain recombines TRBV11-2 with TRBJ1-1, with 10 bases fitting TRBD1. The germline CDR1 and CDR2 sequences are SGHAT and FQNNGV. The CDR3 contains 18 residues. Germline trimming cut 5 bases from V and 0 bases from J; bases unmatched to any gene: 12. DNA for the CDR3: TGTGCCAGCAGCCCTCGGACAGGGGGGTATATAATGAACACTGAAGCTTTCTTT. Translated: CASSPRTGGYIMNTEAFF.

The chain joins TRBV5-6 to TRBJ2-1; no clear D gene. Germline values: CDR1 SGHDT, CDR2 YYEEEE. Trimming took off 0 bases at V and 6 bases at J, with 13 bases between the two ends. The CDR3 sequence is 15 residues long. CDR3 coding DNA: TGTGCCAGCAGCTTGGTTCTAGTATTTCCCAATGAGCAGTTCTTC. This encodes CASSLVLVFPNEQFF.

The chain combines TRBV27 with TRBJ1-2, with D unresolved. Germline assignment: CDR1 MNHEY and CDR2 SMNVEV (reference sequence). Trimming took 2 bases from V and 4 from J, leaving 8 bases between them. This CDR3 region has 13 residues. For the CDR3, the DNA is TGTGCCAGCAGTTTACGCAGTACCTATGGCTACACCTTC. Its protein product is CASSLRSTYGYTF.

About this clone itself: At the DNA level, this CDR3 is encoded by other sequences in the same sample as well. CDR3: CASSGSNQPQHF. The CDR3 DNA is TGTGCCAGCTCGGGAAGCAATCAGCCCCAGCATTTT. V and J are TRBV19 and TRBJ1-5; D gene unclear. Germline-derived CDR1 and CDR2 are LNHDA and SQIVND (reference sequence). The CDR3 loop spans 12 amino acids. Trimming cost V 9 bases and J 1 base, with 7 bases left between them. The variable domain in full, completed from reference TRBV19 and TRBJ1-5, reads DGGITQSPKYLFRKEGQNVTLSCEQNLNHDAMYWYRQDPGQGLRLIYYSQIVNDFQKGDIAEGYSVSREKKESFPLTVTSAQKNPTAFYLCASSGSNQPQHFGDGTRLSIL.

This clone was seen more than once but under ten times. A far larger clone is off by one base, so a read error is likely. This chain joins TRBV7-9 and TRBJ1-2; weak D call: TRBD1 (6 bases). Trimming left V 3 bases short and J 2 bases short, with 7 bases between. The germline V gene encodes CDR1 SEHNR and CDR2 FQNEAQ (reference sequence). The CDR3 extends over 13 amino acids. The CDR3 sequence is CASSLGQNYGYTF. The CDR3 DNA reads TGTGCCAGCAGCTTGGGACAAAACTATGGCTACACCTTC.

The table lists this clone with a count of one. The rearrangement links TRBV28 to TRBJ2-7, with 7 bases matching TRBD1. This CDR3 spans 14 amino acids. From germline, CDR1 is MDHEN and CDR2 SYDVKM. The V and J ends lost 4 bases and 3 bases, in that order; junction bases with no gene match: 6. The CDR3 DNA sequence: TGTGCCAGCAGTTCACCCGGGACAGTCTACGAGCAGTACTTC. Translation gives CASSSPGTVYEQYF.

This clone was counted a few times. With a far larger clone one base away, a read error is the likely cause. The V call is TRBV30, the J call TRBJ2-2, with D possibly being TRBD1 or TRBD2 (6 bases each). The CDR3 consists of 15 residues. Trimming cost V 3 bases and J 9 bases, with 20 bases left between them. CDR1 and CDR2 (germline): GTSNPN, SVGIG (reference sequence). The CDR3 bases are TGTGCCTGGAGGAGTGCAGGGGAGGATACCTGGGAGCTGTTTTTT. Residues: CAWRSAGEDTWELFF. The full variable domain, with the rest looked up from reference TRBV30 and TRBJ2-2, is SQTIHQWPATLVQPVGSPLSLECTVEGTSNPNLYWYRQAAGRGLQLLFYSVGIGQISSEVPQNLSASRPQDRQFILSSKKLLLSDSGFYLCAWRSAGEDTWELFFGEGSRLTVL.

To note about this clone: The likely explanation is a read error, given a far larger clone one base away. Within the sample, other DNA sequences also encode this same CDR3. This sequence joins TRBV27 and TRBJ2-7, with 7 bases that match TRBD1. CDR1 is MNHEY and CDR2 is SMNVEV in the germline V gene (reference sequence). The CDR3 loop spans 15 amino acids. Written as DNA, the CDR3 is TGTGCAAGCAGCCAGGGGACAGCCTTTTCCTACGAGCAGTACTTC. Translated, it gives CASSQGTAFSYEQYF.

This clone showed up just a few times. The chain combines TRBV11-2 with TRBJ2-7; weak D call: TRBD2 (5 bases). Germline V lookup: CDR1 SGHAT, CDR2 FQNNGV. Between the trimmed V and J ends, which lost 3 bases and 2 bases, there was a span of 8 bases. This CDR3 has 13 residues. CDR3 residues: CASSLRDTYEQYF. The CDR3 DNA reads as TGTGCCAGCAGCTTGAGGGATACCTACGAGCAGTACTTC. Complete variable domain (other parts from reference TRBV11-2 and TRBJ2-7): EAGVAQSPRYKIIEKRQSVAFWCNPISGHATLYWYQQILGQGPKLLIQFQNNGVVDDSQLPKDRFSAERLKGVDSTLKIQPAKLEDSAVYLCASSLRDTYEQYFGPGTRLTVT.

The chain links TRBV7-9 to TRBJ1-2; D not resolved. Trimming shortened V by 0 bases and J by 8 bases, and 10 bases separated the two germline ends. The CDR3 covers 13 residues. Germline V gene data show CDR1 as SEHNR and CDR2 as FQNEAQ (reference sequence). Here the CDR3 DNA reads TGTGCCAGCAGCTTAGCTGGGCAGAAAGGCTACACCTTC. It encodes CASSLAGQKGYTF.

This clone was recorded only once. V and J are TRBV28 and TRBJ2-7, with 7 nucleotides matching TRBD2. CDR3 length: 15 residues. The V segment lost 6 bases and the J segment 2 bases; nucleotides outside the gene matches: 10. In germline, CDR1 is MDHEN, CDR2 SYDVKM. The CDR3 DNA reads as TGTGCCAGCAGCCCCCCGGCTAGCGGCACCTACGAGCAGTACTTC. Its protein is CASSPPASGTYEQYF.

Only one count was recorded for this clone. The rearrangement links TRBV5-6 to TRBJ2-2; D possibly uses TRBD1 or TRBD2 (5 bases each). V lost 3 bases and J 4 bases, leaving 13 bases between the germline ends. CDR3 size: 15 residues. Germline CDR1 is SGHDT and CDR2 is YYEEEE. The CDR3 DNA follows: TGTGCCAGCAGCTGGGGCGGGCTAGGCACCGGGGAGCTGTTTTTT. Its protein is CASSWGGLGTGELFF.

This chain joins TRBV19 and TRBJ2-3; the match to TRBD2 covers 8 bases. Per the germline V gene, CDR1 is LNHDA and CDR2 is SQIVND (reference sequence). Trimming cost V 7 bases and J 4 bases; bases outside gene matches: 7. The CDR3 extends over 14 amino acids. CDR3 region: CASTRGGFADTQYF. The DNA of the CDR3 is TGTGCCAGTACCCGGGGGGGGTTTGCAGATACGCAGTATTTT.

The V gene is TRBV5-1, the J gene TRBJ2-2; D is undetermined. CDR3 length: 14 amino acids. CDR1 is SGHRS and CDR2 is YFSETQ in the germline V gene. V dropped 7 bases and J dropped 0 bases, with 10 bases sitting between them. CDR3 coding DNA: TGCGCCAGCTGTCCTACATCGAACACCGGGGAGCTGTTTTTT. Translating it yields CASCPTSNTGELFF.

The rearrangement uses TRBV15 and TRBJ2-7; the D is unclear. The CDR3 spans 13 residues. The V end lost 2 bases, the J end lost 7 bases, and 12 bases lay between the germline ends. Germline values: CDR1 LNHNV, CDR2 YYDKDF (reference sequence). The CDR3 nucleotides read TGTGCCACCAGCAGAAGGACCCCTTTTGAGCAGTACTTC. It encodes CATSRRTPFEQYF. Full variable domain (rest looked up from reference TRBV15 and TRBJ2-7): DAMVIQNPRYQVTQFGKPVTLSCSQTLNHNVMYWYQQKSSQAPKLLFHYYDKDFNNEADTPDNFQSRRPNTSFCFLDIRSPGLGDTAMYLCATSRRTPFEQYFGPGTRLTVT.

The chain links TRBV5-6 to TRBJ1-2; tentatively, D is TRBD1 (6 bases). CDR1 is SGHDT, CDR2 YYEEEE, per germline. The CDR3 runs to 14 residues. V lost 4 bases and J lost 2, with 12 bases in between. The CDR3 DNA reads TGTGCCAGCAGCCTAGTTGGACAGAACTATGGCTACACCTTC. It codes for CASSLVGQNYGYTF.

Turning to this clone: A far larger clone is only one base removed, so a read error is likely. CDR3 amino acids: CSVEAQRLSTDTQYF. For the CDR3, the DNA is TGCAGCGTTGAAGCCCAGCGTCTGAGCACAGATACGCAGTATTTT. The chain carries TRBV29-1 and TRBJ2-3; D gene unclear. Germline V gene data show CDR1 as SQVTM and CDR2 as ANQGSEA. This CDR3 spans 15 amino acids. V shed 1 base and J shed 0 bases, with 11 bases lying between them.

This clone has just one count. DNA for the CDR3: TGTGCCAGCAGCCAACCGGGGTTCAACTATGGCTACACCTTC. Amino acid sequence: CASSQPGFNYGYTF. The genes are TRBV14 and TRBJ1-2; D gene unclear. The CDR3 runs 14 residues. Germline CDR1 and CDR2: SGHDN and FVKESK. Trimming removed 2 bases from V and 2 bases from J, with 9 bases in between.

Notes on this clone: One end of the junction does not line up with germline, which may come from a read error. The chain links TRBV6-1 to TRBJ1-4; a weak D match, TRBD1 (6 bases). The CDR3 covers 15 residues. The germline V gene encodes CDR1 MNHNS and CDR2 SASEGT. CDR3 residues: CASRGTGTTNEKLFF. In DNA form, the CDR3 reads TGCGCCAGCAGGGGAACAGGGACAACTAATGAAAAACTGTTTTTT.

Here the CDR3 DNA reads TGTGCCTGGAGTGTAGAGTCCTACGAGCAGTACTTC. Residues: CAWSVESYEQYF. The gene calls are TRBV30 and TRBJ2-5, with D uncertain. The J call may be incorrect, as the DNA end agrees better with TRBJ2-7. This CDR3 is 12 amino acids long. Germline lookup yields CDR1 GTSNPN and CDR2 SVGIG (reference sequence).

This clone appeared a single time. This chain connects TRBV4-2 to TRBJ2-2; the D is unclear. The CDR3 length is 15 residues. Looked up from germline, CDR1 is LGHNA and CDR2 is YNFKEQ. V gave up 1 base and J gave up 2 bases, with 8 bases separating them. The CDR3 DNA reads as TGTGCCAGCAGCCAAGGCATAGGTAACACCGGGGAGCTGTTTTTT. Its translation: CASSQGIGNTGELFF.

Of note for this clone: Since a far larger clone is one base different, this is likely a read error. The CDR3 spells CASSYSGTGGIGDTQYF. The CDR3 DNA reads TGTGCCAGCAGCTATAGCGGGACAGGGGGCATCGGAGATACCCAGTACTTC. This chain connects TRBV7-2 to TRBJ2-5; TRBD1 aligns across 12 bases. This CDR3 is 17 amino acids long. Germline loops: CDR1 SGHTA, CDR2 FQGNSA. V dropped 4 bases and J dropped 8; count of bases not matched to a gene: 14.

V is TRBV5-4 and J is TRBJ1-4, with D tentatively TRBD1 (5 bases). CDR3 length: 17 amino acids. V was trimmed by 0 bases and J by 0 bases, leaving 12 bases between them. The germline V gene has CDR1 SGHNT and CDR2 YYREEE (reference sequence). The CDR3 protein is CASSLGSGPTTNEKLFF. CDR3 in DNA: TGTGCCAGCAGCTTGGGGTCGGGACCCACAACTAATGAAAAACTGTTTTTT. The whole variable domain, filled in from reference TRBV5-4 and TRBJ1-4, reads ETGVTQSPTHLIKTRGQQVTLRCSSQSGHNTVSWYQQALGQGPQFIFQYYREEENGRGNFPPRFSGLQFPNYSSELNVNALELDDSALYLCASSLGSGPTTNEKLFFGSGTQLSVL.